This T cell receptor beta chain appears in the sequencing data of a study of shared clonotypes between healthy human individuals. The study, taken as a whole, reports: Deeper or shallower sequencing was expected to change how clonotypes are shared among donors. Rarefaction showed that sequencing of sorted subsets was incomplete (despite large depth). Sampling involved blood alone; tissue repertoires likely differ.

V shed 6 bases and J shed 2 bases, with 28 bases lying between them. Germline assignment: CDR1 SNHLY and CDR2 FYNNEI. The CDR3 sequence is 19 residues long. Sorted-subset replicate PCRs used 200 ng DNA, roughly 28,000 T cell genomes. Some clones are missing from TCRdb's copy, which holds only in-frame ones; the method was immunoSEQ multiplex PCR. The table shows around 640,000 clones, with 90% to 97% occurring only once. Notes on this clone: Its antigen is currently unknown.

Naive-designated CD8 cells lacked CD45RO, were positively enriched for CCR7, and omitted terminally differentiated effector memory CD45RA+ cells. The sequencing sample was made of naive CD8+ T cells sorted from blood. This chain uses TRBV2 with TRBJ2-5; possible D gene TRBD2, 7 bases. This sequence was found in a woman in her 30s in good health. The CDR3 reads CASSAILAARGAGQETQYF. In DNA, the CDR3 is TGTGCCAGCAGCGCCATTCTAGCGGCAAGGGGGGCCGGTCAAGAGACCCAGTACTTC.